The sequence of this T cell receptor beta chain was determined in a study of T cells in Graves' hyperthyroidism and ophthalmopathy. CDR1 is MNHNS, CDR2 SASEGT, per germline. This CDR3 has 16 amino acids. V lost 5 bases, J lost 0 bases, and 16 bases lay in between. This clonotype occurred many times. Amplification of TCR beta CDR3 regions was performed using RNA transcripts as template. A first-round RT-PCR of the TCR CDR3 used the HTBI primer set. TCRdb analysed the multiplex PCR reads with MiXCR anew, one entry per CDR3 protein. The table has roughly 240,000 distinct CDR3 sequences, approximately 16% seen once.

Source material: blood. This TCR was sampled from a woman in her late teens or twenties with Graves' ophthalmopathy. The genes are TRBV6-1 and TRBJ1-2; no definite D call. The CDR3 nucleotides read TGTGCCAGCAGTTCCCTGGGGAGGGCACCTAACTATGGCTACACCTTC. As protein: CASSSLGRAPNYGYTF.